This T cell receptor (beta chain) was identified in a study of blood T cell repertoires in COVID-19. Study in general: Specimens from acute and convalescent COVID-19 originated in the United States, Italy and Spain. Sample material is recorded as cDNA or gDNA derived from T cells, B-cell-depleted T cells, or PBMCs.

V was trimmed by 4 bases and J by 4 bases, leaving 12 bases between them. The CDR3 totals 14 residues. Germline loops: CDR1 MNHEY, CDR2 SMNVEV (reference sequence). Only a few counts were recorded for this clone. Original processing notes: From reference gene primer amplification, estimates of nucleated cell counts were derived. TCRdb's copy holds only in-frame clones and misses some; the assay was immunoSEQ multiplex PCR. That table is the source of V, J and clone size, and D and trimming were worked out from the DNA. This sample yields 310,000 or so clones, of which roughly 87% are seen a single time; 1% belongs to the top ten.

The source of this sequence is a man aged 45-65 years with active or convalescent COVID-19. The material sequenced was peripheral blood. V gene TRBV27 combines with J gene TRBJ2-3, with D possibly matching TRBD1 (5 bases). The CDR3 loop reads CASSWGPWADTQYF. Written as DNA, the CDR3 is TGTGCCAGCAGTTGGGGCCCCTGGGCAGATACGCAGTATTTT.